These 10 T cell receptor beta chains originate from one sample sequenced in a study of T cell repertoires in breast cancer (dated by TCRdb to about 2016). The study used an expanded emulsion RT-PCR method with primers for all TCR V genes to analyze paired alpha-beta TCRs of CD8+ T cells. To prepare the library, emulsion pairing was applied. Sequencing instrument: Illumina MiSeq. Unpaired genes were suppressed in a second nested PCR with blocking oligos, after which Illumina adaptors and barcodes were added in a third nested PCR. Through fastp at Q25 and MiXCR, TCRdb rebuilt clones from the public reads, retaining in-frame beta chains. Each record represents a unique CDR3 protein, reported with the most common genes and DNA among its rows. Across this sample there are some 37,000 distinct CDR3 sequences, with roughly 42% seen only once. In total, the top ten clones hold 55% to 75% of the sample. Sequences were obtained from CD8+ T cells. The receptor set was obtained from a pool of human donors with breast cancer or a healthy control (not recorded which).

This clonotype came up a few times. This rearrangement joins TRBV6-5 to TRBJ2-3; D is unclear. CDR3 length: 14 amino acids. CDR1 is MNHEY and CDR2 is SVGAGI in the germline V gene. Trimming took off 2 bases at V and 2 bases at J, with 8 bases between the two ends. The CDR3: CASSYRGDTDTQYF. The DNA for the CDR3 is TGTGCCAGCAGTTACAGAGGAGACACAGATACGCAGTATTTT.

The sample holds a few counts of this clonotype. The rearrangement uses TRBV7-9 and TRBJ2-7, with 9 positions matching TRBD1. CDR3 size: 14 residues. CDR1 is SEHNR, CDR2 FQNEAQ, per germline (reference sequence). V lost 3 bases to trimming and J lost 5 bases; unmatched junction nucleotides: 5. The CDR3 reads CASSFAGTGNEQYF. The CDR3 region has the DNA TGTGCCAGCAGCTTTGCCGGGACAGGGAACGAGCAGTACTTC.

V usage is TRBV18 and J usage is TRBJ1-5, with 10 positions matching TRBD1. CDR1 is KGHSH, CDR2 LQKENI, per germline. V shed 2 bases, J shed 4 bases, and the junction held 11 bases outside the gene matches. This CDR3 region has 18 residues. The CDR3 is CASSPKPPGQGFNQPQHF. In DNA form, the CDR3 reads TGTGCCAGCTCACCAAAGCCTCCGGGACAGGGGTTTAATCAGCCCCAGCATTTT. The full variable domain, its missing parts supplied by reference TRBV18 and TRBJ1-5, is NAGVMQNPRHLVRRRGQEARLRCSPMKGHSHVYWYRQLPEEGLKFMVYLQKENIIDESGMPKERFSAEFPKEGPSILRIQQVVRGDSAAYFCASSPKPPGQGFNQPQHFGDGTRLSIL.

The rearrangement joins TRBV27 to TRBJ2-1; D is perhaps TRBD1 (6 bases). The germline CDR1 and CDR2 sequences are MNHEY and SMNVEV (reference sequence). V was shortened by 2 bases and J by 0 bases, with 11 bases between the two germline ends. The CDR3 extends over 16 amino acids. The CDR3: CASSLQGHASYNEQFF. The DNA of the CDR3 is TGTGCCAGCAGTTTACAGGGACACGCCTCCTACAATGAGCAGTTCTTC.

The J gene is TRBJ2-3, the V gene TRBV19; 10 bases fit TRBD2. The CDR3 spans 17 residues. Germline trimming cut 8 bases from V and 4 bases from J; bases unmatched to any gene: 15. Germline CDR1 reads LNHDA; CDR2 reads SQIVND (reference sequence). The CDR3 spells CASGGLASPSGADTQYF. CDR3 sequence (DNA): TGTGCCAGTGGGGGACTAGCGTCCCCATCGGGCGCAGATACGCAGTATTTT.

Remarks on this clonotype: A much larger clone differs from this one at a single base, so this may be a read error. The chain combines TRBV7-9 with TRBJ2-5, with D perhaps matching TRBD2 (5 bases). V shed 4 bases and J shed 2 bases, with 14 bases lying between them. The CDR3 totals 15 residues. Germline CDR1 and CDR2: SEHNR and FQNEAQ (reference sequence). Here the CDR3 DNA reads TGTGCCAGCAGCTCCTCGAGGGCCATTCAAGAGACCCAGTACTTC. Amino acids: CASSSSRAIQETQYF. Full variable domain (remainder filled in from reference TRBV7-9 and TRBJ2-5): DTGVSQNPRHKITKRGQNVTFRCDPISEHNRLYWYRQTLGQGPEFLTYFQNEAQLEKSRLLSDRFSAERPKGSFSTLEIQRTEQGDSAMYLCASSSSRAIQETQYFGPGTRLLVL.

V gene TRBV20-1 combines with J gene TRBJ2-5, with D possibly matching TRBD1 (5 bases). CDR1 and CDR2 (germline): DFQATT, SNEGSKA (reference sequence). V dropped 6 bases and J dropped 0 bases, with 11 bases sitting between them. This CDR3 is built from 13 residues. The CDR3 reads CSAEGQDQETQYF. In DNA form, the CDR3 reads TGCAGTGCGGAAGGACAAGACCAAGAGACCCAGTACTTC.

This chain uses TRBV15 with TRBJ2-3, with 9 bases that match TRBD2. With V trimmed by 0 bases and J by 8 bases, 12 bases remained unmatched. Per the germline V gene, CDR1 is LNHNV and CDR2 is YYDKDF (reference sequence). The length of the CDR3 is 17 residues. The CDR3 nucleotides are TGTGCCACCAGCAGAGATCTGTTCCCTAGCGGGATGACTACGCAGTATTTT. This codes for CATSRDLFPSGMTTQYF.

This clonotype turned up a few times. The chain combines TRBV2 with TRBJ2-3, with no clear D. The ends were cut back, 6 bases at V and 5 bases at J, with 15 bases in the middle. Germline V lookup: CDR1 SNHLY, CDR2 FYNNEI. The CDR3 covers 14 residues. CDR3 sequence (DNA): TGTGCCAGCAGGGGGTCCCGTGCAGGAGATACGCAGTATTTT. Amino acid sequence: CASRGSRAGDTQYF.

The chain links TRBV7-3 to TRBJ2-5; D gene uncertain. V was pared by 5 bases and J by 3 bases, with 10 bases between. The V gene's germline CDR1 is SGHTA and CDR2 FQGTGA. The CDR3 length is 13 residues. The CDR3 reads CASSRRNKETQYF. CDR3 DNA sequence: TGTGCCAGCAGCCGCCGGAACAAAGAGACCCAGTACTTC.